The rows below give T cell receptor beta chains drawn from one sample of a study of cytomegalovirus exposure and HLA in healthy donors. Sequencing was performed with immunoSEQ multiplex PCR; in TCRdb, only in-frame clones are kept and a portion is missing. The top ten hold approximately 2.5% of the sample, which has about 160,000 clones, roughly two thirds seen once. The sequenced sample consisted of PBMCs. Source of these receptors: a woman aged 25-40 years in good health and CMV-seronegative. The CDR3 runs from the conserved cysteine through the conserved F or W. A D gene is named only where the DNA matches it firmly. Not every row has a clone size; where given, it reads once, few, many or a size class.

clone_size: few
d_call: .
j_call: TRBJ1-1
v_call: TRBV11-2
cdr3_nt: TGTGCCAGCAGCTTACCCCAGGACAGGAACACTGAAGCTTTCTTT
cdr3_aa: CASSLPQDRNTEAFF

clone_size: few
d_call: TRBD1
j_call: TRBJ2-1
v_call: TRBV5-1
cdr3_nt: TGCGCCAGCAGCTTGGATGGACAGGGAGCGGTTGAGCAGTTCTTC
cdr3_aa: CASSLDGQGAVEQFF

clone_size: .
d_call: .
j_call: TRBJ2-2
v_call: TRBV5-1
cdr3_nt: TGCGCCAGCAGCTTGGAACAGGCTCCGAACACCGGGGAGCTGTTTTTT
cdr3_aa: CASSLEQAPNTGELFF

clone_size: .
d_call: TRBD1
j_call: TRBJ2-1
v_call: TRBV4-1
cdr3_nt: TGCGCCAGCAGCCGACGCACCGGGACAGGGGAAGAAAATGAGCAGTTCTTC
cdr3_aa: CASSRRTGTGEENEQFF

clone_size: few
d_call: TRBD1
j_call: TRBJ1-1
v_call: TRBV6-1
cdr3_nt: TGTGCCAGCACCTTAGACAGGGGTGGCACTGAAGCTTTCTTT
cdr3_aa: CASTLDRGGTEAFF

clone_size: .
d_call: .
j_call: TRBJ2-1
v_call: TRBV27
cdr3_nt: TGTGCCAGCAGCCGGAGTCTGCATGAGCAGTTCTTC
cdr3_aa: CASSRSLHEQFF

clone_size: .
d_call: .
j_call: TRBJ2-3
v_call: TRBV7-9
cdr3_nt: TGTGCCAGCAGCTCTGACAGCCCTAGCACAGATACGCAGTATTTT
cdr3_aa: CASSSDSPSTDTQYF

clone_size: .
d_call: TRBD1
j_call: TRBJ1-4
v_call: TRBV19
cdr3_nt: TGTGCCAGTAGTAGGACAGGGGTGATTGAAAAACTGTTTTTT
cdr3_aa: CASSRTGVIEKLFF

clone_size: .
d_call: TRBD1
j_call: TRBJ2-7
v_call: TRBV7-8
cdr3_nt: TGTGCCAGCAGCTTAGGATCAGGGGGCCTCAACGAGCAGTACTTC
cdr3_aa: CASSLGSGGLNEQYF

clone_size: few
d_call: TRBD1
j_call: TRBJ1-5
v_call: TRBV4-2
cdr3_nt: TGTGCCAGCAGCCAGGAGGTCGGGACAGGTCTTCAGCCCCAGCATTTT
cdr3_aa: CASSQEVGTGLQPQHF

clone_size: once
d_call: .
j_call: TRBJ1-1
v_call: TRBV30
cdr3_nt: TGTGCCTGGAGTACAGGGATTCGAGGGACTGAAGCTTTCTTT
cdr3_aa: CAWSTGIRGTEAFF

clone_size: few
d_call: .
j_call: TRBJ1-2
v_call: TRBV5-6
cdr3_nt: TGTGCCAGCAGCCGCGAAGACTATGGCTACACCTTC
cdr3_aa: CASSREDYGYTF

clone_size: .
d_call: .
j_call: TRBJ1-2
v_call: TRBV4-2
cdr3_nt: TGTGCCAGCAGCCAAGATGGACAAGGAAGGGGCTATGGCTACACCTTC
cdr3_aa: CASSQDGQGRGYGYTF

clone_size: .
d_call: .
j_call: TRBJ2-1
v_call: TRBV27
cdr3_nt: TGTGCCAGCGGACCCGGGACGACGGGGGACAATGAGCAGTTCTTC
cdr3_aa: CASGPGTTGDNEQFF

clone_size: .
d_call: TRBD2
j_call: TRBJ2-1
v_call: TRBV7-2
cdr3_nt: TGTGCCAGCAGCTTGGGACTAGCGGGGGGAAGGGAGTTCTTC
cdr3_aa: CASSLGLAGGREFF

clone_size: .
d_call: .
j_call: TRBJ2-1
v_call: TRBV5-4
cdr3_nt: TGTGCCAGCAGCCGCGACAATGAGCAGTTCTTC
cdr3_aa: CASSRDNEQFF

clone_size: .
d_call: .
j_call: TRBJ1-2
v_call: TRBV7-9
cdr3_nt: TGTGCCAGCAGCTTAGCAGGGGCCCGTGGCTACACCTTC
cdr3_aa: CASSLAGARGYTF

clone_size: .
d_call: TRBD1
j_call: TRBJ1-1
v_call: TRBV30
cdr3_nt: TGTGCCTGGGCGTCAGGGGGTTTCACTGAAGCTTTCTTT
cdr3_aa: CAWASGGFTEAFF

clone_size: .
d_call: .
j_call: TRBJ1-5
v_call: TRBV19
cdr3_nt: TGTGCCAGTAGTATGGAAAGGGGGTATCAGCCCCAGCATTTT
cdr3_aa: CASSMERGYQPQHF

clone_size: .
d_call: .
j_call: TRBJ2-7
v_call: TRBV27
cdr3_nt: TGTGCCAGTTCAGGGGACACCTCCTACGAGCAGTACTTC
cdr3_aa: CASSGDTSYEQYF

clone_size: .
d_call: .
j_call: TRBJ1-1
v_call: TRBV28
cdr3_nt: TGTGCCACAAACCGGGGAGAAGCTTTCTTT
cdr3_aa: CATNRGEAFF

clone_size: once
d_call: TRBD2
j_call: TRBJ2-1
v_call: TRBV4-2
cdr3_nt: TGTGCCAGCAGCCAAGACCAGTGGGGACTAGCGCGAAGGAATGAGCAGTTCTTC
cdr3_aa: CASSQDQWGLARRNEQFF

clone_size: .
d_call: TRBD1
j_call: TRBJ2-7
v_call: TRBV7-2
cdr3_nt: TGTGCCAGCAGCATCGGGACAGGTTCCTACGAGCAGTACTTC
cdr3_aa: CASSIGTGSYEQYF

clone_size: .
d_call: .
j_call: TRBJ1-2
v_call: TRBV2
cdr3_nt: TGTGCCAGCAGTGAACAGGGAGGGGGCTATGGCTACACCTTC
cdr3_aa: CASSEQGGGYGYTF

clone_size: .
d_call: TRBD2
j_call: TRBJ2-5
v_call: TRBV5-1
cdr3_nt: TGCGCCAGCAGCTCTAGGACTAGCGGGAGTGGGGAGACCCAGTACTTC
cdr3_aa: CASSSRTSGSGETQYF

clone_size: .
d_call: .
j_call: TRBJ2-1
v_call: TRBV7-9
cdr3_nt: TGTGCCAGCAGCTTAGCAGGTAGTCCTAATTCGGGGCAGTTCTTC
cdr3_aa: CASSLAGSPNSGQFF

clone_size: few
d_call: .
j_call: TRBJ2-1
v_call: TRBV7-3
cdr3_nt: TGTGCCAGCAGCCCGGGACTTAACAATGAGCAGTTCTTC
cdr3_aa: CASSPGLNNEQFF

clone_size: few
d_call: .
j_call: TRBJ2-1
v_call: TRBV9
cdr3_nt: TGTGCCAGCAGCACTGAAGCGGATGAGCAGTTCTTC
cdr3_aa: CASSTEADEQFF

clone_size: .
d_call: .
j_call: TRBJ2-2
v_call: TRBV27
cdr3_nt: TGTGCCAGCAGTTTATGGGCAGGGAGGACCGGGGAGCTGTTTTTT
cdr3_aa: CASSLWAGRTGELFF